This TCR beta chain was sequenced for a study of somatic mutations in cytotoxic T cells in rheumatoid arthritis. The data were produced by immunoSEQ multiplex PCR, yet TCRdb's version contains in-frame clones alone and is incomplete. The sample carries 35,000 to 40,000 clones, 70% to 85% recorded once. V lost 2 bases and J lost 15; bases outside the gene matches: 12. The length of the CDR3 is 14 residues. The germline gives CDR1 MNHEY, CDR2 SMNVEV (reference sequence). The chain uses TRBV27 and TRBJ2-1, with 8 bases fitting TRBD1. This TCR derives from a man aged 35-49 years in good health. Sequenced material: CD8+ T cells sorted from blood. CDR3 bases: TGTGCCAGCAGTTTAGTCAAGGACGGACAGGGTAGGTTCTTC. Residues: CASSLVKDGQGRFF.